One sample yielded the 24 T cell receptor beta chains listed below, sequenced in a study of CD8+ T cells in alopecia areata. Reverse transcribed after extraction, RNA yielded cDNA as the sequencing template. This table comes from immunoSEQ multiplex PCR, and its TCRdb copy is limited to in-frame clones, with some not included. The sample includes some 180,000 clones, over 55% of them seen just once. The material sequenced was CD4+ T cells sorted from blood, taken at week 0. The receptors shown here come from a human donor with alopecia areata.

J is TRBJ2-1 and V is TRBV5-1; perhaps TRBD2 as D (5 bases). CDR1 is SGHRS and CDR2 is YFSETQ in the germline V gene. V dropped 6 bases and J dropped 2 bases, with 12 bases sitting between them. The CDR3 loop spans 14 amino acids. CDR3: CASNRGMAYNEQFF. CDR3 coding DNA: TGCGCCAGCAATCGAGGGATGGCCTACAATGAGCAGTTCTTC. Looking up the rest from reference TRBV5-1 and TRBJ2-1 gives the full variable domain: KAGVTQTPRYLIKTRGQQVTLSCSPISGHRSVSWYQQTPGQGLQFLFEYFSETQRNKGNFPGRFSGRQFSNSRSEMNVSTLELGDSALYLCASNRGMAYNEQFFGPGTRLTVL.

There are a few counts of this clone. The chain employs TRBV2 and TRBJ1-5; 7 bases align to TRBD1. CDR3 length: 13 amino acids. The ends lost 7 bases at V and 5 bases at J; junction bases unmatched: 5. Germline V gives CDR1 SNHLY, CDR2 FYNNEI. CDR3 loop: CASKGTAYQPQHF. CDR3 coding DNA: TGTGCCAGCAAAGGGACAGCTTATCAGCCCCAGCATTTT.

CDR3 coding DNA: TGTGCCATCGGACTAGGGAGTTCCACAGATACGCAGTATTTT. Translation: CAIGLGSSTDTQYF. The chain employs TRBV6-6 and TRBJ2-3, with TRBD2 matching over 7 bases. Germline lookup yields CDR1 MNHNY and CDR2 SVGAGI (reference sequence). This CDR3 has 14 amino acids. With V trimmed by 10 bases and J by 2 bases, 9 bases remained unmatched.

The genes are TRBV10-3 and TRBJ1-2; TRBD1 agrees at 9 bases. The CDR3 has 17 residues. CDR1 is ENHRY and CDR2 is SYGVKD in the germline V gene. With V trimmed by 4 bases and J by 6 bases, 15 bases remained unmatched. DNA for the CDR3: TGTGCCATCAGTGTCCCCCCAACGGGACAGGGACATGATGGCTACACCTTC. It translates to CAISVPPTGQGHDGYTF.

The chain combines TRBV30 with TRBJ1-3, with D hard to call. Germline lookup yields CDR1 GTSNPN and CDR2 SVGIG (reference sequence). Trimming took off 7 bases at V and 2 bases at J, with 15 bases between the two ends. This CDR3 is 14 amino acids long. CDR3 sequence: CASTDGLPGNTIYF. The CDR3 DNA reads TGTGCCTCGACGGATGGTCTCCCTGGAAACACCATATATTTT. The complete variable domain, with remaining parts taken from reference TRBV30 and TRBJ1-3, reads SQTIHQWPATLVQPVGSPLSLECTVEGTSNPNLYWYRQAAGRGLQLLFYSVGIGQISSEVPQNLSASRPQDRQFILSSKKLLLSDSGFYLCASTDGLPGNTIYFGEGSWLTVV.

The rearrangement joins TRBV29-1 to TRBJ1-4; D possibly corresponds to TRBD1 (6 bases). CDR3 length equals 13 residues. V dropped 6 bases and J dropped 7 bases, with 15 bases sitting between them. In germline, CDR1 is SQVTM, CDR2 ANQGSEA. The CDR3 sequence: CSVVGQSVEKLFF. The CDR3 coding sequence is TGCAGCGTCGTCGGACAGTCGGTTGAAAAACTGTTTTTT.

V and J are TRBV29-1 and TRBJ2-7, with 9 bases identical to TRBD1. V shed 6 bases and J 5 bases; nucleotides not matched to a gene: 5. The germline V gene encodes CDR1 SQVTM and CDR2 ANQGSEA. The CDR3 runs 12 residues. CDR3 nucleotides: TGCAGCGTGGACAGGGGAAGCGACGAGCAGTACTTC. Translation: CSVDRGSDEQYF.

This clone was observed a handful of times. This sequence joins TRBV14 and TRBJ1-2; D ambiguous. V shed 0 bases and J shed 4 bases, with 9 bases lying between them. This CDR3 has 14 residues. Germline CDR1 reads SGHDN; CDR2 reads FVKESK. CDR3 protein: CASSQDSLSYGYTF. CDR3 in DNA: TGTGCCAGCAGCCAAGATTCCCTGAGCTATGGCTACACCTTC.

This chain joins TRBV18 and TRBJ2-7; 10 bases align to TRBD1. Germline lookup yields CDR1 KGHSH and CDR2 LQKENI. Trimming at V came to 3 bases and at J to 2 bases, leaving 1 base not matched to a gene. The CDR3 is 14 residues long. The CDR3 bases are TGTGCCAGCTCACCGGGGACAGGGGCCTACGAGCAGTACTTC. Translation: CASSPGTGAYEQYF.

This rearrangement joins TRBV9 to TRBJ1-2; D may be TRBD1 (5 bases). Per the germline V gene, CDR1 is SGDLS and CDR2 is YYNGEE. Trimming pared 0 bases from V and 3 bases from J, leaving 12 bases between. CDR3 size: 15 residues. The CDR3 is CASSVVQGPDYGYTF. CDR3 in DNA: TGTGCCAGCAGCGTAGTGCAGGGTCCCGACTATGGCTACACCTTC.

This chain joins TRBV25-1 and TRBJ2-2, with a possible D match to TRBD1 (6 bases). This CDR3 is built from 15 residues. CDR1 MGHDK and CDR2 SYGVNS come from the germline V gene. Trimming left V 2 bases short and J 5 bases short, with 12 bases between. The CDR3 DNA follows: TGTGCCAGCAGTGAAACCCTCCAGGGGACCGGGGAGCTGTTTTTT. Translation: CASSETLQGTGELFF.

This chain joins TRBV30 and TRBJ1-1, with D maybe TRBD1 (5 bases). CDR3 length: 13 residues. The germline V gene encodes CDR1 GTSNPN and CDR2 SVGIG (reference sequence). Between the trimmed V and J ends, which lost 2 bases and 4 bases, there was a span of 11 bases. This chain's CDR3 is CAWSNGGITEAFF. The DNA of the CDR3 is TGTGCCTGGAGTAACGGGGGGATCACTGAAGCTTTCTTT.

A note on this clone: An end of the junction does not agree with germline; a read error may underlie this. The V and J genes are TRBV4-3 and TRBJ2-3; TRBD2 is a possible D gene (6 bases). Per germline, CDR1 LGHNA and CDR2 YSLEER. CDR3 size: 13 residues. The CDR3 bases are TGCGCCAGCAGCCAAGGGACCGGGACTCCGAGAAATTTT. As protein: CASSQGTGTPRNF.

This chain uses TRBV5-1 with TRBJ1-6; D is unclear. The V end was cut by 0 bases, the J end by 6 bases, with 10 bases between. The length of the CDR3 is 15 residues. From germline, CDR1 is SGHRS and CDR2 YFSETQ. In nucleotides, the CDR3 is TGCGCCAGCAGCTTGGAAGGACGGCTTAATTCACCCCTCCACTTT. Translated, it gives CASSLEGRLNSPLHF.

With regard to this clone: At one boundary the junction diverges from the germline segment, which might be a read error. CDR3 in DNA: TGTGCCAGCAGCGTAGCTTCCGGCTACCAAGACACCCAGTACTTC. This codes for CASSVASGYQDTQYF. J is TRBJ2-5 and V is TRBV9; D gene unclear. The germline V gene encodes CDR1 SGDLS and CDR2 YYNGEE. This CDR3 comprises 15 residues.

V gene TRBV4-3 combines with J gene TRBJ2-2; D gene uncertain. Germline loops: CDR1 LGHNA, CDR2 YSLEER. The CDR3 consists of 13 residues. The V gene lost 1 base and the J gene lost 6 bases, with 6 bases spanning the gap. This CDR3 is CASSQVESGELFF. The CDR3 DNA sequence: TGCGCCAGCAGCCAAGTGGAATCCGGGGAGCTGTTTTTT.

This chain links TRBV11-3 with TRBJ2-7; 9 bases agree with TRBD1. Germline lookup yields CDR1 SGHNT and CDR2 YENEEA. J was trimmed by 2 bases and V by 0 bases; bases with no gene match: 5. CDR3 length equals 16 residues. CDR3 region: CASSLEMGQGTYEQYF. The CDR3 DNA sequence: TGTGCCAGCAGCTTAGAAATGGGACAGGGAACCTACGAGCAGTACTTC.

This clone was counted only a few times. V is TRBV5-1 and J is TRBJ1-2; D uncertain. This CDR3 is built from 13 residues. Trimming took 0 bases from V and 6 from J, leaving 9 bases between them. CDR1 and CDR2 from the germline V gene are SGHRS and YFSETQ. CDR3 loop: CASSLDGKNGYTF. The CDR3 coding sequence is TGCGCCAGCAGCTTGGACGGGAAGAATGGCTACACCTTC.

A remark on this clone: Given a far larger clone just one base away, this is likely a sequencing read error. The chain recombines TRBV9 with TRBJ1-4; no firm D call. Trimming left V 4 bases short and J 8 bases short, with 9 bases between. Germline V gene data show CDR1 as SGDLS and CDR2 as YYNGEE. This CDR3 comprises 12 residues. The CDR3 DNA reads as TGTGCCAGCAGCCCCGAAAAGGAAAAACTGTTTTTT. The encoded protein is CASSPEKEKLFF.

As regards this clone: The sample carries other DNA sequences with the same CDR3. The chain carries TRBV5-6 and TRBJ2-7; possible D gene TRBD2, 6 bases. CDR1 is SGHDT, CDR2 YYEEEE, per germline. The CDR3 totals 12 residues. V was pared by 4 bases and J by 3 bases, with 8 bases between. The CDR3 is CASSLSGYEQYF. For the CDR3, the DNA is TGTGCCAGCAGCCTTAGCGGCTACGAGCAGTACTTC.

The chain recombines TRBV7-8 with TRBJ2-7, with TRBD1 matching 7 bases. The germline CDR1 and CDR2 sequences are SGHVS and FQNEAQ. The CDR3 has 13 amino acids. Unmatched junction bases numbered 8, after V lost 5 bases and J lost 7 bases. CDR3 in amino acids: CASSIDRVGEQYF. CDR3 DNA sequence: TGTGCCAGCAGCATCGACAGGGTTGGGGAGCAGTACTTC.

The CDR3 DNA reads as TGTGCCAGCAGCTTCCAGACAGGGCACTACGAGCAGTACTTC. Protein: CASSFQTGHYEQYF. The genes are TRBV7-2 and TRBJ2-7; 7 bases agree with TRBD1. The J segment lost 3 bases and the V segment lost 3 bases, leaving 5 bases of the junction unmatched. The CDR3 is 14 residues long. Germline V lookup: CDR1 SGHTA, CDR2 FQGNSA.

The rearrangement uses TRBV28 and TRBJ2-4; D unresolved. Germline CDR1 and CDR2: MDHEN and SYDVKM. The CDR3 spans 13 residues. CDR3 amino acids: CAAGLGAKNIQYF. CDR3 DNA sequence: TGTGCTGCCGGGCTCGGGGCCAAAAACATTCAGTACTTC.

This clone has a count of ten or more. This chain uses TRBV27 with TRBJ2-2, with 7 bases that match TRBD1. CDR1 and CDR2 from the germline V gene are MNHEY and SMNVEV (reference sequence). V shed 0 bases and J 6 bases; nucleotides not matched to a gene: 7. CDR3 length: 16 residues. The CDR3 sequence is CASSLSPTGFPGELFF. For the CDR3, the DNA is TGTGCCAGCAGTTTATCACCGACAGGGTTCCCCGGGGAGCTGTTTTTT.